The 12 T cell receptor beta chains given below trace back to one sample, sequenced in a study of cytomegalovirus exposure and HLA in healthy donors. PCR was performed using 60 Vbeta and 13 Jbeta primers. Here immunoSEQ multiplex PCR was the method, and the copy in TCRdb shows in-frame clones only, minus some. Found here are about 130,000 clones, over 70% of them singletons; the top ten hold over 2%. Sample: PBMCs. These receptors were collected from a man under 40 in good health and CMV-seronegative.

The rearrangement uses TRBV19 and TRBJ1-5; a possible D gene is TRBD1 (5 bases). With 6 bases removed from V and 4 bases from J, the gap between germline ends came to 10 bases. This CDR3 contains 13 residues. Germline lookup yields CDR1 LNHDA and CDR2 SQIVND (reference sequence). For the CDR3, the DNA is TGTGCCAGTAGAGGGACTGATAATCAGCCCCAGCATTTT. Protein sequence: CASRGTDNQPQHF.

Turning to this clone: A junction boundary mismatches the germline segment, possibly from a read error. V usage is TRBV7-7 and J usage is TRBJ2-5; D not certain. From germline, CDR1 is SSHAT and CDR2 FNYEAQ (reference sequence). The CDR3 is 13 amino acids. The chain's CDR3 is CASSLRSRETQYF. CDR3 in DNA: TGTGCTAGCAGCTTAAGATCGAGGGAGACCCAGTACTTC.

The chain employs TRBV28 and TRBJ1-1, with TRBD1 matching 9 bases. V gave up 3 bases and J gave up 5 bases; unmatched junction bases: 7. This CDR3 contains 15 residues. Germline V gene lookup returns CDR1 MDHEN and CDR2 SYDVKM. CDR3 DNA sequence: TGTGCCAGCAGTTTTCAGACAGGGGGAAGGACTGAAGCTTTCTTT. It is translated as CASSFQTGGRTEAFF.

In its sample, this clone was seen once. The rearrangement links TRBV28 to TRBJ2-7; the match to TRBD2 covers 10 bases. The germline V gene encodes CDR1 MDHEN and CDR2 SYDVKM. V shed 8 bases and J 4 bases; nucleotides not matched to a gene: 14. The CDR3 length is 16 residues. This CDR3 is CASPPAASGSSYEQYF. The CDR3 bases are TGTGCCAGCCCCCCCGCCGCTAGCGGGAGTTCGTACGAGCAGTACTTC.

This clone showed up many times. The V call is TRBV27, the J call TRBJ1-1; D not resolved. V lost 1 base and J lost 11, with 17 bases in between. This CDR3 is built from 14 residues. Germline V gene sequence: CDR1 MNHEY, CDR2 SMNVEV (reference sequence). This CDR3 is CASSLWSGDPKAFF. In nucleotides, the CDR3 is TGTGCCAGCAGTTTATGGTCGGGAGATCCGAAGGCTTTCTTT.

This clone was observed a few times. The CDR3, as DNA: TGTGCCAGTAGCGACAGGGTTCGGACTGAAGCTTTCTTT. Its translation is CASSDRVRTEAFF. This chain joins TRBV19 and TRBJ1-1; 7 bases match TRBD1. V dropped 6 bases and J dropped 5; count of bases not matched to a gene: 6. This CDR3 spans 13 amino acids. Per the germline V gene, CDR1 is LNHDA and CDR2 is SQIVND (reference sequence).

The chain carries TRBV27 and TRBJ1-2; D is perhaps TRBD1 (6 bases). The CDR3 has 15 amino acids. Germline CDR1 MNHEY, CDR2 SMNVEV (reference sequence). V gave up 6 bases and J gave up 2 bases, with 16 bases separating them. This CDR3 is CASRPQGPGNYGYTF. Here the CDR3 DNA reads TGTGCCAGCAGACCTCAGGGGCCAGGAAACTATGGCTACACCTTC.

This chain connects TRBV11-3 to TRBJ2-3, with D perhaps TRBD1 (5 bases). Trimming removed 6 bases at V and 5 bases at J, with 15 bases between. The length of the CDR3 is 14 residues. Germline V CDR1 and CDR2: SGHNT, YENEEA. CDR3 nucleotides: TGTGCCAGCAGTCACGGTCTAGGGGTAGATACGCAGTATTTT. The encoded protein is CASSHGLGVDTQYF. The variable domain in full, completed from reference TRBV11-3 and TRBJ2-3, reads EAGVVQSPRYKIIEKKQPVAFWCNPISGHNTLYWYLQNLGQGPELLIRYENEEAVDDSQLPKDRFSAERLKGVDSTLKIQPAELGDSAVYLCASSHGLGVDTQYFGPGTRLTVL.

The V and J genes are TRBV7-2 and TRBJ2-3, with D tentatively TRBD2 (5 bases). CDR1 and CDR2 from the germline V gene are SGHTA and FQGNSA. The CDR3 runs to 13 residues. The V end lost 5 bases, the J end lost 5 bases, and 11 bases lay between the germline ends. The CDR3 reads CASSPRGLDTQYF. The CDR3, as DNA: TGTGCCAGCAGCCCCAGAGGGCTAGATACGCAGTATTTT. The full variable domain, in which reference TRBV7-2 and TRBJ2-3 provide the parts outside the CDR3, is GAGVSQSPSNKVTEKGKDVELRCDPISGHTALYWYRQSLGQGLEFLIYFQGNSAPDKSGLPSDRFSAERTGGSVSTLTIQRTQQEDSAVYLCASSPRGLDTQYFGPGTRLTVL.

This clone was detected a few times. V usage is TRBV4-3 and J usage is TRBJ2-2; D is unclear. Germline V gene data show CDR1 as LGHNA and CDR2 as YSLEER. V gave up 0 bases and J gave up 3 bases, with 5 bases separating them. This CDR3 has 14 amino acids. The CDR3 bases are TGCGCCAGCAGCCAAGACCCCGACACCGGGGAGCTGTTTTTT. It yields the protein CASSQDPDTGELFF.

The chain carries TRBV28 and TRBJ2-7; D possibly corresponds to TRBD2 (5 bases). The CDR3 extends over 14 amino acids. The germline V and J ends were trimmed by 5 bases and 7 bases, with 18 bases remaining between them. Germline V gene sequence: CDR1 MDHEN, CDR2 SYDVKM. The CDR3 DNA follows: TGTGCCAGCAGTCCCCCTAGCCTCCATTTAGAGCAGTACTTC. It specifies CASSPPSLHLEQYF.

The rearrangement uses TRBV30 and TRBJ1-2, with unresolved D. The CDR3 covers 16 residues. Germline-derived CDR1 and CDR2 are GTSNPN and SVGIG (reference sequence). V gave up 7 bases and J gave up 4 bases, with 25 bases separating them. The CDR3 protein is CALEWGASLRSYGYTF. The CDR3 nucleotides read TGTGCCTTGGAGTGGGGAGCAAGCCTACGGAGCTATGGCTACACCTTC.